A selection of T cell receptor beta chains follows, all from one sample in a study of control samples from healthy donors and cancer patients. TCRdb keeps only in-frame clones here, not all; method: immunoSEQ multiplex PCR. The sample lists approximately 130,000 clones, approximately 87% occurring once. Sequenced: blood. The source of these receptors is a young man in good health. The CDR3 runs from the conserved cysteine through the conserved F or W. The D gene is left open where the match is weak. Where a row states a size, it is once, few, many or the class of an expanded clone; other rows omit it.

d_call j_call clone_size v_call cdr3_length cdr3_aa cdr3_nt
NA TRBJ1-2 NA TRBV27 17 CASSLSGPQVAYYGYTF TGTGCCAGCAGTTTATCGGGCCCCCAGGTCGCTTACTATGGCTACACCTTC
TRBD1 TRBJ1-5 NA TRBV27 15 CARQGPECGNQPQHF TGTGCCAGACAGGGGCCTGAATGTGGCAATCAGCCCCAGCATTTT
TRBD2 TRBJ2-2 few TRBV11-2 19 CASSRTDGLAGGLAGELFF TGTGCCAGCAGCCGAACCGACGGACTAGCGGGGGGGCTCGCCGGGGAGCTGTTTTTT
NA TRBJ1-2 few TRBV2 15 CASSSSFRESAGYTF TGTGCCAGCTCCTCCTCATTCCGGGAGTCGGCAGGCTACACCTTC
NA TRBJ1-1 NA TRBV3-1/TRBV3-2 14 CASSQQGLNTEAFF TGTGCCAGCAGCCAACAGGGTTTGAACACTGAAGCTTTCTTT
NA TRBJ1-3 NA TRBV7-8 14 CASSPLTSSNTIYF TGTGCCAGCAGCCCCTTGACGTCTTCAAACACCATATATTTT
NA TRBJ2-7 once TRBV19 11 CASSDSYEQYF TGTGCCAGTAGTGACAGCTACGAGCAGTACTTC
NA TRBJ1-1 NA TRBV5-8 13 CASSRGAGSAPFF TGTGCCAGCAGCCGGGGGGCAGGGAGCGCACCTTTCTTT
NA TRBJ2-2 NA TRBV9 14 CASSVVEGDGELFF TGTGCCAGCAGCGTAGTGGAGGGGGACGGGGAGCTGTTTTTT
NA TRBJ1-1 NA TRBV19 15 CASSPIPGMGTEAFF TGTGCCAGTAGTCCGATTCCAGGGATGGGGACTGAAGCTTTCTTT
TRBD1 TRBJ2-2 NA TRBV6-1 15 CASSEGQGANGELFF TGTGCCAGCAGTGAAGGCCAGGGGGCGAACGGGGAGCTGTTTTTT
NA TRBJ1-3 NA TRBV2 15 CASTILGGSGNTIYF TGTGCCAGCACAATATTAGGGGGTTCTGGAAACACCATATATTTT
TRBD2 TRBJ2-7 NA TRBV5-1 15 CASSPTSGGTYEQYF TGCGCCAGCAGCCCAACTAGCGGGGGGACGTACGAGCAGTACTTC
TRBD1 TRBJ1-1 NA TRBV14 13 CASSPGQGGKAFF TGTGCCAGCAGCCCAGGACAGGGCGGAAAAGCTTTCTTT
TRBD1 TRBJ1-2 NA TRBV6-5 14 CASSAGGADYGYTF TGTGCCAGCAGCGCAGGGGGCGCCGACTATGGCTACACCTTC
NA TRBJ1-1 NA TRBV5-1 15 CASSLVIGGDTEAFF TGCGCCAGCAGCTTGGTAATAGGGGGGGACACTGAAGCTTTCTTT
NA TRBJ1-1 NA TRBV7-6 16 CASSRTERRTAYEAFF TGTGCCAGCAGCCGGACAGAAAGGAGGACAGCCTATGAAGCTTTCTTT
NA TRBJ2-3 NA TRBV6-6 18 CASSPNFPRVRVTDTQYF TGTGCCAGCAGTCCCAATTTCCCCAGGGTCAGGGTCACAGATACGCAGTATTTT
NA TRBJ2-7 NA TRBV24-1 14 CATSDSRFPYEQYF TGTGCCACCAGTGATTCCCGATTTCCCTACGAGCAGTACTTC
TRBD1 TRBJ1-6 NA TRBV5-6 16 CASSTRQGVYDSPLHF TGTGCCAGCAGCACTCGACAGGGCGTTTATGATTCACCCCTCCACTTT
TRBD1 TRBJ1-1 NA TRBV6-5 13 CASSRQGRPEAFF TGTGCCAGCAGTCGACAGGGACGGCCTGAAGCTTTCTTT
NA TRBJ1-3 NA TRBV4-2 17 CASSQERRGARGNTIYF TGTGCCAGCAGCCAAGAAAGGCGGGGGGCGCGTGGAAACACCATATATTTT
NA TRBJ1-3 NA TRBV14 17 CASSQVRTVTSGNTIYF TGTGCCAGCAGCCAGGTCCGGACGGTGACCTCTGGAAACACCATATATTTT
NA TRBJ2-1 once TRBV5-6 14 CASSLNFKGDEQFF TGTGCCAGCAGCTTGAACTTTAAGGGAGATGAGCAGTTCTTC
NA TRBJ1-6 NA TRBV2 12 CASSGNNSPLHF TGTGCCAGCAGTGGGAATAATTCACCCCTCCACTTT
TRBD1 TRBJ1-4 few TRBV25-1 15 CASSGYRGRDEKLFF TGTGCCAGCAGTGGCTACAGGGGGCGCGATGAAAAACTGTTTTTT
NA TRBJ2-5 NA TRBV6-5 14 CASRAGGGGETQYF TGTGCCAGCAGAGCAGGGGGCGGGGGGGAGACCCAGTACTTC
TRBD1 TRBJ2-6 NA TRBV9 20 CASSVDLAGTGFSGANVLTF TGTGCCAGCAGCGTAGATCTGGCCGGGACAGGGTTCTCTGGGGCCAACGTCCTGACTTTC
NA TRBJ1-2 many TRBV3-1/TRBV3-2 14 CASSRLTGTYGYTF TGTGCCAGCAGCCGACTTACAGGGACCTATGGCTACACCTTC
NA TRBJ1-2 NA TRBV11-3 18 CASSLVGGGTPQFPGYTF TGTGCCAGCAGCTTAGTTGGGGGGGGGACGCCCCAGTTCCCCGGCTACACCTTC
NA TRBJ1-5 NA TRBV7-9 12 CASSPQDQPQHF TGTGCCAGCAGCCCCCAAGATCAGCCCCAGCATTTT
NA TRBJ1-1 NA TRBV5-1 16 CASSLGIYQKNTEAFF TGCGCCAGCAGCTTGGGTATTTATCAGAAGAACACTGAAGCTTTCTTT
TRBD1 TRBJ1-1 NA TRBV11-1 16 CASSPLPGQGNTEAFF TGTGCCAGCAGCCCCCTACCGGGACAGGGGAATACTGAAGCTTTCTTT
NA TRBJ2-1 NA TRBV27 14 CASSLAVSYNEQFF TGTGCCAGCAGTTTAGCAGTTTCCTACAATGAGCAGTTCTTC
NA TRBJ2-3 NA TRBV9 10 CASTSGTQYF TGTGCCAGCACCTCTGGTACGCAGTATTTT
NA TRBJ2-2 NA TRBV7-3 14 CASSLTSGSGELFF TGTGCCAGCAGCTTAACTAGCGGAAGCGGGGAGCTGTTTTTT
NA TRBJ1-1 NA TRBV29-1 10 CSVWHTEAFF TGCAGCGTTTGGCACACTGAAGCTTTCTTT
NA TRBJ1-2 NA TRBV5-5 14 CASTPGPADYGYTF TGTGCCAGTACCCCCGGGCCCGCAGACTATGGCTACACCTTC
NA TRBJ1-4 NA TRBV30 12 CAWSMQAEKLFF TGTGCCTGGAGTATGCAAGCTGAAAAACTGTTTTTT
TRBD2 TRBJ2-1 NA TRBV30 16 CAWSVRGLAGYNEQFF TGTGCCTGGAGTGTACGGGGACTAGCGGGGTACAATGAGCAGTTCTTC
NA TRBJ1-1 few TRBV2 13 CASSADRNTEAFF TGTGCCAGCAGTGCGGACAGGAACACTGAAGCTTTCTTT
TRBD1 TRBJ1-2 NA TRBV10-3 13 CAIGEQGPYGYTF TGTGCCATCGGGGAACAGGGGCCGTATGGCTACACCTTC
TRBD1 TRBJ1-1 NA TRBV14 16 CASSSDRGSLNTEAFF TGTGCCAGCAGCTCGGACAGGGGGTCATTGAACACTGAAGCTTTCTTT
NA TRBJ2-1 NA TRBV3-1/TRBV3-2 14 CASSHPGIYNEQFF TGTGCCAGCAGCCATCCAGGGATTTACAATGAGCAGTTCTTC
NA TRBJ2-7 NA TRBV19 14 CASSGVAFPYEQYF TGTGCCAGTAGTGGCGTAGCCTTTCCCTACGAGCAGTACTTC
TRBD1 TRBJ1-1 NA TRBV6-4 17 CASSDCRDSVKYTEAFF TGTGCCAGCAGTGATTGCCGGGACAGCGTTAAATACACTGAAGCTTTCTTT